The text below deals with one T cell receptor (beta chain). The antigen remains undetermined. Researchers used 5'RACE with constant-segment primers to make TCR alpha and TCR beta cDNA libraries that carry sample barcodes and UMIs. Each CDR3 protein is one row after TCRdb ran MiXCR on the 5' RACE reads. Among just over 400,000 distinct CDR3 sequences, around a quarter were seen once, and the ten largest hold around 13%. This entry belongs to a study of T-cell memory formation after mild COVID-19. About the study: Among the donors, TCR clusters were largely specific to each donor.

The length of the CDR3 is 13 residues. Deletions cut 0 bases from V and 6 bases from J, with 9 bases between. The germline V gene encodes CDR1 GTSNPN and CDR2 SVGIG (reference sequence). Study conclusions and caveats: Among CD4+ contracting clones, most were CM and EM, and CD8+ ones EMRA.

This chain uses TRBV30 with TRBJ2-1; perhaps TRBD2 as D (6 bases). The specimen was PBMCs or a T cell subset sorted from them (not recorded which). This clonotype originated in an adult woman who had mild COVID-19 (a few samples of this study predate the infection). Cell type and time point are not known. The CDR3 sequence: CAWSVLGGNEQFF. The DNA for the CDR3 is TGTGCCTGGAGTGTACTCGGGGGCAATGAGCAGTTCTTC.